The rows below give T cell receptor beta chains drawn from one sample of a study of blood T cell repertoires in COVID-19. Here immunoSEQ multiplex PCR was the method, and the copy in TCRdb shows in-frame clones only, minus some. The table shows 200,000 to 250,000 clones, with nearly 90% occurring only once. Sequencing was done on a sample of PBMCs or T cells enriched from blood (not recorded which). These receptors were taken from a man under 40 who had recovered from COVID-19. The CDR3 runs from the conserved cysteine through the conserved F or W. The D gene is left open where the match is weak. Size is omitted from some rows. Given values are once, few, many or a class for expanded clones.

J	size	D	V	DNA	CDR3
TRBJ2-3	once	TRBD2	TRBV28	TGTGCCAGCAGTTTAAGAGCGGGAGTGGCAGATACGCAGTATTTT	CASSLRAGVADTQYF
TRBJ2-2	-	-	TRBV28	TGTGCCAGCAGTTTGGTAACTACCGCGAACACCGGGGAGCTGTTTTTT	CASSLVTTANTGELFF
TRBJ2-1	-	-	TRBV12-3/TRBV12-4	TGTGCCAGCAGACCCTCTCAGGGAAATGAGCAGTTCTTC	CASRPSQGNEQFF
TRBJ1-2	few	-	TRBV5-1	TGCGCCAGCAGCTTGGCCTCGGGGGGAGGCTACACCTTC	CASSLASGGGYTF
TRBJ2-3	many	TRBD2	TRBV28	TGTGCCAGCAGTTCGGGACTAGGGAACACAGATACGCAGTATTTT	CASSSGLGNTDTQYF
TRBJ2-7	-	TRBD2	TRBV11-2	TGTGCCAGCAGCTTCCTAGCGGGCGAGTCCTACGAGCAGTACTTC	CASSFLAGESYEQYF
TRBJ2-7	-	TRBD1	TRBV15	TGTGCCACCAGCGTTCGGACAGGGCCCCACGAGCAGTACTTC	CATSVRTGPHEQYF
TRBJ1-4	-	TRBD1	TRBV10-1	TGCGCCAGCAGTGAGTTACAGGGGGATGAAAAACTGTTTTTT	CASSELQGDEKLFF
TRBJ2-2	-	TRBD2	TRBV5-5	TGTGCCAGCAGCTTGCGGACTAGCAACACCGGGGAGCTGTTTTTT	CASSLRTSNTGELFF
TRBJ1-1	once	-	TRBV2	TGTGCCAGCAGTGATCGAACCAGGGCCTTACTCGAGGCTTTCTTT	CASSDRTRALLEAFF
TRBJ1-1	few	-	TRBV4-3	TGCGCCAGCAGCCAAGTGCTTCCGGGGAAACGGGACACTGAAGCTTTCTTT	CASSQVLPGKRDTEAFF
TRBJ2-3	-	TRBD1	TRBV5-1	TGCGCCAGCAGCTCCGGACAGGTACAAGATACGCAGTATTTT	CASSSGQVQDTQYF
TRBJ2-1	-	-	TRBV9	TGTGCCAGCAGCGTAGCTAGCGCCTACAATGAGCAGTTCTTC	CASSVASAYNEQFF
TRBJ1-2	-	-	TRBV19	TGTGCCAGTAGTATAACTACCCCAACCGTACATGGCTACACCTTC	CASSITTPTVHGYTF
TRBJ2-5	-	-	TRBV5-6	TGTGCCAGCAGCTTATGGATTAAGCCGGGGGAGACCCAGTACTTC	CASSLWIKPGETQYF
TRBJ1-1	-	TRBD1	TRBV5-1	TGCGCCAGCAGCCACCGGGACAGGGGTCGAGCTTTCTTT	CASSHRDRGRAFF
TRBJ2-7	-	TRBD1	TRBV28	TGTGCCAGCAGTTCCTCCTCGACAGGGGGGCACGAGCAGTACTTC	CASSSSSTGGHEQYF
TRBJ1-2	-	TRBD1	TRBV5-4	TGTGCCAGCAGCTTGGCCCCAACAGGGGGCGCTTGGGGCTACACCTTC	CASSLAPTGGAWGYTF
TRBJ1-5	-	TRBD1	TRBV12-5	TGTGCTAGTGGAAAGACAGGGCTCAATCAGCCCCAGCATTTT	CASGKTGLNQPQHF
TRBJ2-1	-	TRBD1	TRBV10-3	TGTGCCATCAGTGGGGACAGGGTCTCCTACAATGAGCAGTTCTTC	CAISGDRVSYNEQFF
TRBJ2-2	-	-	TRBV24-1	TGTGCCACCAGTGGACGAGGGAACACCGGGGAGCTGTTTTTT	CATSGRGNTGELFF
TRBJ1-1	-	-	TRBV30	TGTGCCTGGAGTCGGGTTGGCGGGAACACTGAAGCTTTCTTT	CAWSRVGGNTEAFF
TRBJ1-2	-	-	TRBV19	TGTGCCAGTAGCCCGGGGGGGGATAACTATGGCTACACCTTC	CASSPGGDNYGYTF
TRBJ1-2	-	TRBD1	TRBV5-8	TGTGCCAGCAGCTCTTCAGGGACAGGTCCTGGCTACACCTTC	CASSSSGTGPGYTF
TRBJ2-2	-	-	TRBV14	TGTGCCAGCAGCCAAGGGGGTCCCCCGGGGGAGATCACCGGGGAGCTGTTTTTT	CASSQGGPPGEITGELFF
TRBJ2-4	few	-	TRBV5-6	TGTGCCAGCAGCGAGGGGGTCATTCAGTACTTC	CASSEGVIQYF
TRBJ2-2	-	-	TRBV6-2/TRBV6-3	TGTGCCAGCAGTTTAGGGCTAGCGCGGGCCGGGGAGCTGTTTTTT	CASSLGLARAGELFF
TRBJ2-2	-	-	TRBV21-1	TGTGCCAGCAGCAAAGAGGGACAGGGGGCAGACACCGGGGAGCTGTTTTTT	CASSKEGQGADTGELFF
TRBJ1-4	-	-	TRBV24-1	TGTGCCACCAGTGATTTAACGGTAGGAGGCGAACTGTTTTTT	CATSDLTVGGELFF
TRBJ2-1	once	-	TRBV5-4	TGTGCCAGCAGCTTGTTGCGGGACAGCTCCTACAATGAGCAGTTCTTC	CASSLLRDSSYNEQFF
TRBJ2-1	-	TRBD2	TRBV12-5	TGTGCTAGTGCCCGTAGCGGGACCAGCTCCTACAATGAGCAGTTCTTC	CASARSGTSSYNEQFF
TRBJ1-1	-	TRBD1	TRBV7-9	TGTGCCAGCAGCAGTCCGGGACAGGGGGCGGTGAACACTGAAGCTTTCTTT	CASSSPGQGAVNTEAFF